The next 16 T cell receptor beta chains were all read from a single sample in a study of tissue T cells after allogeneic stem cell transplantation. As to time point: mouse harvest day 14 after allogeneic transplant. Mouse grafts combined 10^7 T-cell-depleted bone marrow cells with 10^6 splenic CD5+ T cells. Measured with immunoSEQ multiplex PCR; TCRdb has only the in-frame clones, and not every one. The repertoire holds some 2,900 clones, with almost 50% as singletons. Specimen: gut tissue. Source of these receptors: a female BALB/c mouse given C57BL/6 T cells with graft-versus-host disease after an allogeneic hematopoietic cell transplant.

This clone was picked up a small number of times. The gene names here belong to mouse. Read sequence stops 1 residue before the CDR3 end, and the germline J gene provides the missing end. This sequence joins TRBV23 and TRBJ2-5; the DNA was not compared with TRBD2, the D call given in the table. Germline loops: CDR1 KGHTA, CDR2 FQNQQP. The length of the CDR3 is 15 residues. The sequenced CDR3 bases are TGCTCCAGCAGTCGGGACTGGGGGGACCAAGACACCCAGTAC. Translating it yields CSSSRDWGDQDTQY. From start to end, the CDR3 is CSSSRDWGDQDTQYF.

Turning to this clone: The genes are named according to mouse. The CDR3 end is not reached by the read, which stops 1 residue before it; the germline J gene fills it in. This chain joins TRBV19 and TRBJ2-2; D may be TRBD1 (6 bases). V was cut by 0 bases and J by 4 bases, with 7 bases left in between. Germline lookup yields CDR1 FNHDT and CDR2 SITEND (reference sequence). This CDR3 spans 14 amino acids. The CDR3: CASSIDRVTGQLYF. Partial CDR3 DNA: TGTGCCAGCAGTATAGACAGGGTCACCGGGCAGCTCTAC.

As concerns this clone: Any gene name here is a mouse gene name. From the germline J gene comes the end of the CDR3, since the read stops 1 residue before it. The chain uses TRBV4 and TRBJ2-7, with 8 bases that match TRBD1. The CDR3 consists of 14 residues. Trimming at V came to 5 bases and at J to 0 bases, leaving 3 bases not matched to a gene. Germline V lookup: CDR1 LGHDT, CDR2 YNNKQL (reference sequence). CDR3 bases read: TGTGCCAGCAGCCCCGGACAGGGCTCCTATGAACAGTAC. Protein product: CASSPGQGSYEQY. The full-length CDR3 reads as CASSPGQGSYEQYF.

Concerning this clone: The genes and germline here are from mouse. The read stops 1 residue short of the end of the CDR3; the missing end is completed from the germline J gene. The J gene is TRBJ1-1, the V gene TRBV3, with D perhaps matching TRBD1 (6 bases). Germline CDR1 SNHLY, CDR2 FYNGKV (reference sequence). The CDR3 covers 13 residues. V lost 5 bases and J 6 bases, leaving 13 bases between the germline ends. CDR3 bases read: TGTGCCAGCAGCAACAGGGAGACGGCAGAAGTCTTC. Translating gives CASSNRETAEVF. The full-length CDR3 reads as CASSNRETAEVFF.

Concerning this clone: Gene names are mouse gene names. The read terminates 1 residue ahead of where the CDR3 ends, so the germline J gene completes it. The genes are TRBV23 and TRBJ1-5. CDR1 KGHTA and CDR2 FQNQQP come from the germline V gene. The CDR3 extends over 12 amino acids. Here the CDR3 reads CSSSRDNQAPLF. CDR3 bases read: TGCTCCAGCAGCCGGGACAACCAGGCTCCGCTT.

This clone was recorded a few times. Any gene name here is a mouse gene name. The CDR3 goes on 1 residue after the read ends, and that part is filled in from the germline J gene. The chain employs TRBV31 and TRBJ2-7; 9 bases map to TRBD2. The CDR3 contains 14 residues. V trimming: 0 bases; J trimming: 3 bases; junction bases outside the gene matches: 3. Germline CDR1 reads GKSSPN; CDR2 reads SITVG. The CDR3 loop reads CAWSLGTGNYEQYF. The CDR3 DNA, read in part, is TGTGCCTGGAGTCTCGGGACTGGGAACTATGAACAGTAC. Full variable domain (outside the CDR3, taken from reference TRBV31 and TRBJ2-7): AQTIHQWPVAEIKAVGSPLSLGCTIKGKSSPNLYWYWQATGGTLQQLFYSITVGQVESVVQLNLSASRPKDDQFILSTEKLLLSHSGFYLCAWSLGTGNYEQYFGPGTRLTVL.

This clone was found once. Mouse gene names and germline throughout. The DNA read from the CDR3 is TGTGCAAGCAGCTTAGGGGGGGGCTTTTCCAACGAAAGATTATTT. Its translation is CASSLGGGFSNERLF. The full CDR3 sequence reads CASSLGGGFSNERLFF. The chain recombines TRBV16 with TRBJ1-4, with D perhaps matching TRBD1 (6 bases). Read sequence stops 1 residue before the CDR3 end, and the germline J gene provides the missing end. The CDR3 extends over 16 amino acids. Trimming removed 1 base at V and 0 bases at J, with 9 bases between. In germline, CDR1 is SGHSA, CDR2 FRNQAP.

Regarding this clone: Gene and germline names: mouse. The read gets to within 1 residue of the CDR3 end, and the germline J gene fills in the rest. The chain joins TRBV26 to TRBJ1-1; possible D gene TRBD1, 6 bases. Germline values: CDR1 KGHPV, CDR2 FQNQEV (reference sequence). The CDR3 spans 13 residues. V lost 3 bases and J 4 bases, leaving 9 bases between the germline ends. The CDR3 bases that were read are TGTGCCAGCAGTCTAAGGACAGTCACAGAAGTCTTC. This encodes CASSLRTVTEVF. The entire CDR3 is CASSLRTVTEVFF.

This clone is large in the sample. These gene names are mouse names. CDR3 DNA (partial): TGTGCCAGCAGCGGGGACAGAGGGGAACAGTAC. It is translated as CASSGDRGEQY. The full CDR3 reads CASSGDRGEQYF. The chain carries TRBV4 and TRBJ2-7; TRBD1 matches 7 bases. The read terminates 1 residue before the CDR3 end, so the remaining end is supplied by the germline J gene. J lost 7 bases, V lost 5 bases, and 5 bases had no gene match. The CDR3 extends over 12 amino acids. Germline V gene lookup returns CDR1 LGHDT and CDR2 YNNKQL (reference sequence).

On this clone: Mouse gene names and germline throughout. Read sequence stops 1 residue before the CDR3 end, and the germline J gene provides the missing end. V gene TRBV26 combines with J gene TRBJ1-1; the D is unclear. The V and J ends lost 4 bases and 0 bases respectively, with 6 bases between them. This CDR3 contains 13 residues. Germline values: CDR1 KGHPV, CDR2 FQNQEV (reference sequence). The sequenced CDR3 bases are TGTGCCAGCAGTCAACAAGCAAACACAGAAGTCTTC. Its protein is CASSQQANTEVF. The complete CDR3 protein is CASSQQANTEVFF.

This clone is deemed large. Genes here carry mouse names. The CDR3 goes on 1 residue after the read ends, and that part is filled in from the germline J gene. V gene TRBV13-3 combines with J gene TRBJ2-2; 10 positions match TRBD2. Germline-derived CDR1 and CDR2 are NNHDY and SYVADS. The CDR3 has 16 amino acids. Trimming took 3 bases from V and 0 from J; bases not matched to a gene: 2. The CDR3 protein is CASSGGTGANTGQLYF. CDR3 DNA (partial): TGTGCCAGCAGTGGGGGGACTGGGGCAAACACCGGGCAGCTCTAC.

As regards this clone: Gene names refer to mouse genes. The CDR3 is cut off 1 residue early in the read; its end comes from the germline J gene. This rearrangement joins TRBV26 to TRBJ2-3; the D gene is possibly TRBD1 (6 bases). The CDR3 has 15 amino acids. In germline, CDR1 is KGHPV, CDR2 FQNQEV (reference sequence). V was cut by 2 bases and J by 3 bases, with 12 bases left in between. Incomplete CDR3 DNA: TGTGCCAGCAGTCTGGCGCAGGGGTGGGCAGAAACGCTGTAT. Encoded protein: CASSLAQGWAETLY. The entire CDR3 sequence reads CASSLAQGWAETLYF.

As concerns this clone: Gene names and germline match the mouse. The read terminates 1 residue ahead of where the CDR3 ends, so the germline J gene completes it. This chain connects TRBV12-1 to TRBJ2-4; D uncertain. Germline CDR1 reads SGHSN; CDR2 reads HYEKVE. V was pared by 0 bases and J by 1 base, with 4 bases between. The CDR3 extends over 13 amino acids. The CDR3 bases that were read are TGTGCCAGCTCTCTCCTGGGTCAAAACACCTTGTAC. Translation: CASSLLGQNTLY. The CDR3, in full, reads CASSLLGQNTLYF.

To note about this clone: The germline and genes are mouse ones. The read terminates 1 residue before the CDR3 end, so the remaining end is supplied by the germline J gene. V gene TRBV29 combines with J gene TRBJ2-2; D possibly corresponds to TRBD2 (7 bases). CDR1 and CDR2 from the germline V gene are MSHET and SYDVDS. The CDR3 is 15 residues long. The germline V and J ends were trimmed by 1 base and 6 bases, with 12 bases remaining between them. The covered CDR3 bases are TGTGCTAGCAGTTTATTGGGGGGCGGTCCCGGGCAGCTCTAC. Encoded protein: CASSLLGGGPGQLY. The whole CDR3 is CASSLLGGGPGQLYF.

This clone is medium-sized within its sample. Gene names are the mouse ones. Different DNA sequences within this sample yield the same CDR3. CDR3 sequence: CASSRGISNERLFF. The sequenced CDR3 bases are TGTGCCAGCAGTCGCGGGATTTCCAACGAAAGATTATTT. The rearrangement joins TRBV26 to TRBJ1-4; D is uncertain. Sequencing ends 1 residue short of the CDR3 end; the germline J gene provides the rest. The CDR3 contains 14 residues. CDR1 and CDR2 from the germline V gene are KGHPV and FQNQEV (reference sequence). The V gene lost 4 bases and the J gene lost 0 bases, with 6 bases spanning the gap. Filled out from reference TRBV26 and TRBJ1-4, the complete variable domain reads NSKVIQTPRYLVKGQGQKAKMRCIPEKGHPVVFWYQQNKNNEFKFLINFQNQEVLQQIDMTEKRFSAECPSNSPCSLEIQSSEAGDSALYLCASSRGISNERLFFGHGTKLSVL.

As regards this clone: Gene names and germline refer to mouse. The CDR3 goes on 1 residue after the read ends, and that part is filled in from the germline J gene. The gene calls are TRBV13-1 and TRBJ2-7; D unclear. V was trimmed by 3 bases and J by 3 bases, leaving 4 bases between them. This CDR3 has 11 residues. Germline V gene sequence: CDR1 NSHNY, CDR2 SYGAGN. CDR3 DNA (partial): TGTGCCAGCAGTGCCCTCTATGAACAGTAC. As protein: CASSALYEQY. The full CDR3 sequence reads CASSALYEQYF.